This passage covers 2 T cell receptor beta chains from one sample sequenced in a study of T-cell memory formation after mild COVID-19. MiXCR, applied by TCRdb to the 5' RACE reads, yields one record per CDR3 protein. The repertoire has about 390,000 distinct CDR3 sequences, roughly 15% of them found once; the top ten carry roughly 21%. The specimen was PBMCs or a T cell subset sorted from them (not recorded which). The origin of the receptors is a man aged 18 to 30 who had mild COVID-19 (a few samples of this study predate the infection). Cell type and time point are not known.

The genes are TRBV2 and TRBJ1-2; TRBD1 might be the D (5 bases). V shed 6 bases and J shed 6 bases, with 14 bases lying between them. In germline, CDR1 is SNHLY, CDR2 FYNNEI. The CDR3 has 13 residues. The CDR3 DNA follows: TGTGCCAGCAGGGCCGACATAGGGGATGGCTACACCTTC. The encoded protein is CASRADIGDGYTF.

This clonotype has just a few counts. The chain is built from TRBV4-2 and TRBJ1-5; D is perhaps TRBD1 (6 bases). The V gene lost 2 bases and the J gene lost 0 bases, with 14 bases spanning the gap. The CDR3 loop spans 17 amino acids. Germline CDR1 reads LGHNA; CDR2 reads YNFKEQ. CDR3 sequence: CASSQRGGEYSNQPQHF. CDR3 sequence (DNA): TGTGCCAGCAGCCAAAGAGGGGGGGAATATAGCAATCAGCCCCAGCATTTT.